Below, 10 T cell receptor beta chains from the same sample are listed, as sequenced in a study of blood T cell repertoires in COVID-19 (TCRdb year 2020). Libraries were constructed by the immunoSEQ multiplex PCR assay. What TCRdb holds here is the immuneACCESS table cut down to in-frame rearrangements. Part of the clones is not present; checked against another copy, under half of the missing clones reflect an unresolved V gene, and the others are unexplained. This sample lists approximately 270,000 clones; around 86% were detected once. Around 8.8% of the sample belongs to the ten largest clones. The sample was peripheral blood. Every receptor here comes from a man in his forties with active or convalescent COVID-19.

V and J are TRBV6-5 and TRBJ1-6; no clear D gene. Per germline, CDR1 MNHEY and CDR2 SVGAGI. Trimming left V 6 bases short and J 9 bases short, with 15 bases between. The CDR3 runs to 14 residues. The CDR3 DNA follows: TGTGCCAGCAGAAACGGGATCAAGTCTTCACCCCTCCACTTT. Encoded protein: CASRNGIKSSPLHF.

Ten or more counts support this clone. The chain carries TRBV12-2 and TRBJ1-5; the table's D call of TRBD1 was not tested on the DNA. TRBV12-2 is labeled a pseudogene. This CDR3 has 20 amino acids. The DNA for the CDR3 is TGTGCAAGTCGCTTAGCAACCCGGGACAGGGGAGGGCTAGGCAATCAGCCCCAGCATTTT. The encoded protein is CASRLATRDRGGLGNQPQHF.

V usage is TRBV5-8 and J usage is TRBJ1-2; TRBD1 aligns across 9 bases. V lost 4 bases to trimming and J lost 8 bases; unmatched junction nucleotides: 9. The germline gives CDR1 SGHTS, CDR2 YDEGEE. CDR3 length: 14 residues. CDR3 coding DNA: TGTGCCAGCAGCAACACACAGGGGGCGAGCGGCTACACCTTC. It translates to CASSNTQGASGYTF.

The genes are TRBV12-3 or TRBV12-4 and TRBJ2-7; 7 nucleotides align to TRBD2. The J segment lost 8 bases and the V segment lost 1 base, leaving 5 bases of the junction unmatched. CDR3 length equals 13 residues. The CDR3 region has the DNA TGTGCCAGCAGTTTAGTAACTAGCGATAAGCAGTACTTC. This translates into CASSLVTSDKQYF.

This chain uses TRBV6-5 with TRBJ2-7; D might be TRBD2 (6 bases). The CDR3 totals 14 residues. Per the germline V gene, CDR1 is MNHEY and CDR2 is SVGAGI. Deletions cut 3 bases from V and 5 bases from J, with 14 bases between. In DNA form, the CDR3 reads TGTGCCAGCAGTTATGGGGCTAGCGTACACGAGCAGTACTTC. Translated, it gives CASSYGASVHEQYF.

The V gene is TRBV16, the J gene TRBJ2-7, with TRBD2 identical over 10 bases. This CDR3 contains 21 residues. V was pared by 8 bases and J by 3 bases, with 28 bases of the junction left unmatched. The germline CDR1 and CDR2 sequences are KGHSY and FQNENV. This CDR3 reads CASGQPPRPDRVGLADYEQYF. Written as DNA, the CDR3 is TGTGCCAGCGGTCAACCACCACGGCCGGACAGGGTAGGACTAGCGGACTACGAGCAGTACTTC. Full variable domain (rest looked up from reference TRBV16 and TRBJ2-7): GEEVAQTPKHLVRGEGQKAKLYCAPIKGHSYVFWYQQVLKNEFKFLISFQNENVFDETGMPKERFSAKCLPNSPCSLEIQATKLEDSAVYFCASGQPPRPDRVGLADYEQYFGPGTRLTVT.

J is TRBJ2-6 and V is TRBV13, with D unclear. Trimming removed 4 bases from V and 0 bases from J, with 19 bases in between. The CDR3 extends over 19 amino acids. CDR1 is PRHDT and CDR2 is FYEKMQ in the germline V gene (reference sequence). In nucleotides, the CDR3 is TGTGCCAGCAGCTCGGGTATGGTGAAGGAGAGCTCTGGGGCCAACGTCCTGACTTTC. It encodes CASSSGMVKESSGANVLTF.

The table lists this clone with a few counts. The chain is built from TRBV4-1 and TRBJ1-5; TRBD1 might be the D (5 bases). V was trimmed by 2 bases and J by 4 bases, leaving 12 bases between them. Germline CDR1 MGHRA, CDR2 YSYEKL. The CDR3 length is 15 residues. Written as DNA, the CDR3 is TGCGCCAGCAGCCAACGCGACAGAACTAATCAGCCCCAGCATTTT. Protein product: CASSQRDRTNQPQHF.

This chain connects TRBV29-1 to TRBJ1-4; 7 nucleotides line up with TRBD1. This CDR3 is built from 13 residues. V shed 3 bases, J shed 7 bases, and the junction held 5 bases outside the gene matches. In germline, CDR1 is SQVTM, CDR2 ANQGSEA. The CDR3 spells CSVDPTGSEKLFF. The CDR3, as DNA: TGCAGCGTTGACCCGACAGGGAGTGAAAAACTGTTTTTT.

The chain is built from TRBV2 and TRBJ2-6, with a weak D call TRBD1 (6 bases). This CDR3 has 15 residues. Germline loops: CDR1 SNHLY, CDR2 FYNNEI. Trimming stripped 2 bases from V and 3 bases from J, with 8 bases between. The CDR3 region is CASSETGYGANVLTF. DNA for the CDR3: TGTGCCAGCAGTGAAACAGGGTATGGGGCCAACGTCCTGACTTTC.